This note documents a single TCR beta chain sequence. The data originate from a study of blood T cell repertoires in COVID-19. Sequenced by immunoSEQ multiplex PCR; TCRdb stores in-frame clones only, minus some. The sample has about 50,000 clones, roughly 85% seen once. The CDR3 covers 19 residues. Germline values: CDR1 SEHNR, CDR2 FQNEAQ (reference sequence). The V gene end was trimmed by 6 bases and the J gene end by 6 bases; junction bases not matched to a gene: 19. The TCR was taken from an older man with acute or convalescent COVID-19. The source material was peripheral blood. The chain joins TRBV7-9 to TRBJ1-6; 8 nucleotides match TRBD1. The CDR3 DNA follows: TGTGCCAGCAGGCTCAATCTAGAGAGGAGACAGGGGATTAATTCACCCCTCCACTTT. Its translation: CASRLNLERRQGINSPLHF.